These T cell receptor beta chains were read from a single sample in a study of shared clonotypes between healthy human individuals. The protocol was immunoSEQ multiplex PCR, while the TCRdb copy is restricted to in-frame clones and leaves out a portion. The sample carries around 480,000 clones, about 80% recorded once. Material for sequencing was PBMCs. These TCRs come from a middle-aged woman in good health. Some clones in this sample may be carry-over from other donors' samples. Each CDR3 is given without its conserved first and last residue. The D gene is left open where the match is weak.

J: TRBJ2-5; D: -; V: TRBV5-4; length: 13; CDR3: ASSLSGGIQETQY
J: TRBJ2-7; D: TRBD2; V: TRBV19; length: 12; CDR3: ASSIPGLANEQY
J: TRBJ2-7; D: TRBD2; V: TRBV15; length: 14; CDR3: ATSSFSTSGSYEQY
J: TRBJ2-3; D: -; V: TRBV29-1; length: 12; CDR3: SVVALASTDTQY
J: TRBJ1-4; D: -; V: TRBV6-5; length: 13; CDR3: ASSYSGATNEKLF
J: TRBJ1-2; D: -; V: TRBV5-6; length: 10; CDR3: ASSSAGVGYT
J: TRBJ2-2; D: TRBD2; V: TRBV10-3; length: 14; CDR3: AISDLAGVDTGELF
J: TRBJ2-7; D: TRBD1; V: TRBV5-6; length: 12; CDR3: ASRRTGDHYEQY
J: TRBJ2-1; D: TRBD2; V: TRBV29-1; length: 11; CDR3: SGAGGPINEQF
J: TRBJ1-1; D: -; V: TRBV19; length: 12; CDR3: ASSIPGLNTEAF
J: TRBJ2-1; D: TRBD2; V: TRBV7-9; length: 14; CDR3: ASSPRTSGTYNEQF
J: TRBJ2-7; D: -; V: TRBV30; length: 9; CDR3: AWSPSLEQY
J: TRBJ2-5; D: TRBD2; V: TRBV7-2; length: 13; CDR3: ASSLVAAGGETQY
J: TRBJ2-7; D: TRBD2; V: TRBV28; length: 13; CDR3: ASSHSLAGGEEQY
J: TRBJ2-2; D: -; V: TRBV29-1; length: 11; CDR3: SVDRDNTGELF
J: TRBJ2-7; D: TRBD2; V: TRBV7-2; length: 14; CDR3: ASRLGGASASYEQY
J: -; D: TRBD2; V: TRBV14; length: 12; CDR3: ASSLTSGAYEQY
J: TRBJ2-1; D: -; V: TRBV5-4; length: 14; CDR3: ASSPNAIASYNEQF
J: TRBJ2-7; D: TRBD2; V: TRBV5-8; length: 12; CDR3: ASSVTSGSYEQY
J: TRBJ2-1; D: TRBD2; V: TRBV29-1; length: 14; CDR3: SVGGAGVPPSNEQF
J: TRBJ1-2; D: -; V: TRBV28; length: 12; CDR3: ASSWGESDYGYT
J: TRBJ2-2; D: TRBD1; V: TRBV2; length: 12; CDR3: ASSGDRSTGELF
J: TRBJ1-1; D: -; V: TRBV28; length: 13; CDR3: ASSLPTLPGTEAF
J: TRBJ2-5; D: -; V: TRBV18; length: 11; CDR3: ASSPAVAETQY
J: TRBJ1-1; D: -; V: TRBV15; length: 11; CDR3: ATSREGQGGAF
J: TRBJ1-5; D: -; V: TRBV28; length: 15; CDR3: ASSPQDTGASNQPQH
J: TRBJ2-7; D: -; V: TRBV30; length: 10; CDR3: AWSVALYEQY
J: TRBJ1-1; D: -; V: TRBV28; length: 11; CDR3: ASSGYGNTEAF
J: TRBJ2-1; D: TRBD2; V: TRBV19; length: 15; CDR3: ASSSYIAGGPDNEQF
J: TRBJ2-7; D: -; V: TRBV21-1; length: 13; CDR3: ASSNDTGTYGEQY
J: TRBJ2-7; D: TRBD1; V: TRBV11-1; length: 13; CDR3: ASSLAGTGAYEQY
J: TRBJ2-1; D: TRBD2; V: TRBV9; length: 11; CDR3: ASSVAGGNEQF
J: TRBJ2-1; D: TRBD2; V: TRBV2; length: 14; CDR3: ASSEEGAGGVDEQF
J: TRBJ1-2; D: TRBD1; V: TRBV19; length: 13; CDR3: ASSIAQGQNYGYT
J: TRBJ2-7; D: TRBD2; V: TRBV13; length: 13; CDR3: ASSPRLAGELEQY
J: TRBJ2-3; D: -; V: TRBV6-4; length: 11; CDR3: ASSDGGGDTQY
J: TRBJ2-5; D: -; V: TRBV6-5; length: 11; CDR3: ASSSGRGETQY
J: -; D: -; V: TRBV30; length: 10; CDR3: AWSEGSYEQY
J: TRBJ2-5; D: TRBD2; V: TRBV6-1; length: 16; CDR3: ASSGRSSGTPWGETQY
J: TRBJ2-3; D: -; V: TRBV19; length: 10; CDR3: ASSRSVDTQY
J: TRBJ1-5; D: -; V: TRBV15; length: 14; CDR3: ATSRGSQASNQPQH
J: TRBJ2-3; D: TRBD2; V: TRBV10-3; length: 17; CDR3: AISDGWREDEFGTDTQY
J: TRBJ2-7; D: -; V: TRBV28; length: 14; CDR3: ASSSRWLVRPYEQY
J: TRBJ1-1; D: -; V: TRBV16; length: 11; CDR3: ASSQSRNTEAF
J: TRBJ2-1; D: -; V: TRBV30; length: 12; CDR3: AWSVGGVGHEQF
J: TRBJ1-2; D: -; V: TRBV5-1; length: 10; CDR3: ASPGRGNGYT
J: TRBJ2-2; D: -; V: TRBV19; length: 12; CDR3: ASSGGINTGELF
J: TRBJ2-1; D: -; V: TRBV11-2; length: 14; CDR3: ASSFTRRSSYNEQF
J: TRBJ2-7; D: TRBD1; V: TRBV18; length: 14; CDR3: ASSPARGRGLVEQY
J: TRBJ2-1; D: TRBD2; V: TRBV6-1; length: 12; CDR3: ASSERGDHNEQF
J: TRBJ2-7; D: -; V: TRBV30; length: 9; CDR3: AGRVYYEQY
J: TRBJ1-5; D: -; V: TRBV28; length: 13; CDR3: ASKKMGNTNQPQH
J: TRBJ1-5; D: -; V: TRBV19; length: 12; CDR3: ASHDSTEVWPQH
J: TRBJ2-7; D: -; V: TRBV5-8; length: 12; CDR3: ASSLGQFSYEQY
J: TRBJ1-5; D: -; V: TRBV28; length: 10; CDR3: ASNQGHQPQH
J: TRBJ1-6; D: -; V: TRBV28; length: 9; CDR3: ASSLNPPLH
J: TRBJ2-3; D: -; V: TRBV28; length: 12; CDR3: ASSFLAGTDTQY
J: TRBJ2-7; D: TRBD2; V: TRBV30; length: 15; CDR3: AWSVLAGVYAPYEQY